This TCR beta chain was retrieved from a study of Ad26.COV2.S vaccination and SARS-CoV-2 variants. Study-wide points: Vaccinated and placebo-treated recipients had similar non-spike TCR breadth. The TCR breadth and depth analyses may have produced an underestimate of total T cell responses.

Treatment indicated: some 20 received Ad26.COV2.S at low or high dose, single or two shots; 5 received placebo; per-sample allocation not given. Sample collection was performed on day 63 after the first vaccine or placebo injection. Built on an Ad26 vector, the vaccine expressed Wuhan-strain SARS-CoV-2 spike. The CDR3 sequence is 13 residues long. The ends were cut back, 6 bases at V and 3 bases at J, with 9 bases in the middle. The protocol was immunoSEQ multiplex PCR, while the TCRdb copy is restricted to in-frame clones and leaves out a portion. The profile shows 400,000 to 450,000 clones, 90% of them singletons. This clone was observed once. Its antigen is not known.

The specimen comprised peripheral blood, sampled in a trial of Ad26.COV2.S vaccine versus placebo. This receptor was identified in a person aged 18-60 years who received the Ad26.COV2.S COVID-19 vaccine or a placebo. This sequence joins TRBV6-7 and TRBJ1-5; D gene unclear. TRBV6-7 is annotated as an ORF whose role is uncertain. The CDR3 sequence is CASRGRTNQPQHF. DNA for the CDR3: TGTGCCAGCAGAGGACGGACCAATCAGCCCCAGCATTTT.